The rows below give T cell receptor beta chains drawn from one sample of a study of glioma-infiltrating T cells. TCRdb reanalysed the multiplex PCR reads using MiXCR and keeps one entry per CDR3 protein. The sample records about 180,000 distinct CDR3 sequences, around 40% being singletons. The sequencing sample was made of glioma tissue, nonneoplastic brain tissue, or PBMCs (not recorded which). The receptors shown here come from a human donor with low-grade glioma or glioblastoma, undergoing nonglioma brain surgery, or in good health (not recorded which). The CDR3 runs from the conserved cysteine through the conserved F or W. The D gene is left open where the match is weak. Size tells how often a clone was seen (once, few, many) or the class of an expanded clone, and some rows leave it out.

j_call,v_call,clone_size,d_call,cdr3_aa,cdr3_nt
TRBJ2-7,TRBV20-1,many,-,CSARQSSSYEQYF,TGCAGTGCTCGACAGTCATCCTCCTACGAGCAGTACTTC
TRBJ2-7,TRBV2,many,TRBD2,CASKRGYEQYF,TGTGCCAGTAAGCGGGGCTACGAGCAGTACTTC
TRBJ1-5,TRBV7-9,-,-,CASSLSNQPKHF,TGTGCCAGCAGCTTGAGCAATCAGCCCAAGCATTTT
TRBJ2-1,TRBV20-1,many,-,CSARGGRGIFF,TGCAGTGCTAGAGGGGGACGCGGTATCTTCTTC
TRBJ2-3,TRBV7-2,few,TRBD1,CASSSDRWTGSPDTQYF,TGTGCCAGCAGCTCGGACCGTTGGACAGGGAGCCCAGATACGCAGTATTTT
TRBJ1-5,TRBV28,many,-,CASTDYQPQHF,TGTGCCAGCACCGATTATCAGCCCCAGCATTTT
TRBJ1-1,TRBV29-1,few,-,CSSGKGAFF,TGCAGTTCCGGAAAGGGAGCTTTCTTT
TRBJ2-5,TRBV4-1,-,-,CASSEVHGQETKYF,TGCGCCAGCAGCGAAGTCCACGGACAAGAGACCAAGTACTTC
TRBJ2-1,TRBV4-1,many,TRBD2,CASSQIDMGLAGYNEQFF,TGCGCCAGCAGCCAAATTGATATGGGACTAGCGGGGTACAATGAGCAGTTCTTC
TRBJ2-3,TRBV20-1,many,-,CSAGASTDTQYF,TGCAGTGCTGGGGCTAGCACAGATACGCAGTATTTT
TRBJ2-3,TRBV25-1,-,TRBD2,CASSMTSGWDTDTQYF,TGTGCCAGCAGCATGACTAGCGGGTGGGACACAGATACGCAGTATTTT
TRBJ1-2,TRBV19,-,-,CASSRSTYGYTF,TGTGCCAGTAGTCGCTCGACCTATGGCTACACCTTC
TRBJ2-1,TRBV29-1,-,TRBD2,CSVGGGDEQFF,TGCAGCGTTGGGGGGGGGGATGAGCAGTTCTTC
TRBJ1-1,TRBV20-1,many,-,CSAPPGNTMNTEAFF,TGCAGTGCCCCCCCAGGGAATACAATGAACACTGAAGCTTTCTTT
TRBJ2-1,TRBV5-4,-,-,CASSLGQRVSDNEQFF,TGTGCCAGCAGCTTGGGGCAGCGGGTATCGGACAATGAGCAGTTCTTC
TRBJ2-1,TRBV29-1,few,-,CSSRQDTGDEQFF,TGCAGCTCCCGACAGGATACAGGAGATGAGCAGTTCTTC
TRBJ1-5,TRBV30,-,-,CAWTVSGSNQPQHF,TGTGCCTGGACTGTAAGTGGGAGCAATCAGCCCCAGCATTTT